This T cell receptor (beta chain) was found in a study of vaccination and CD4 T cells after COVID-19. Whole-study context: At a median around 100 days (range 35 to 161) after diagnosis, post-COVID samples were drawn.

About this clonotype itself: What it recognizes is unknown.

Sample time point: late sampling 161 to 241 days after vaccination in a few convalescent patients. The treatment was: roughly ten-day PBMC culture with coronavirus spike peptide pools or control peptides (ViraFEST assay). Via ViraFEST, peptide pools expanded antigen-specific T cells before TCR sequencing. With about 10 ug/ml peptide pools and roughly 10 IU/ml IL-2, PBMCs were cultured at 2 million to 2.5 million per well. CD4+ T cells were isolated by negative selection after ten to eleven days of culture. The CDR3 loop spans 13 amino acids. Germline V CDR1 and CDR2: MDHEN, SYDVKM. The V end was cut by 3 bases, the J end by 3 bases, with 6 bases between. Oncomine TCR Beta short-read sequencing was applied to DNA from cultured CD4+ T cells. TCRdb reprocessed the PCR reads via MiXCR and lists one record per CDR3 protein. The repertoire holds tens of thousands of distinct CDR3 sequences, with 28% as singletons.

Sequenced material: CD4+ T cells from blood, cultured in vitro, taken about 7 months after SARS-CoV-2 vaccination. This TCR derives from a human donor who had recovered from COVID-19. The chain employs TRBV28 and TRBJ1-5; D gene unclear. The CDR3, as DNA: TGTGCCAGCAGTTTGGATTCCAATCAGCCCCAGCATTTT. Translation gives CASSLDSNQPQHF.